The 25 T cell receptor beta chains presented below share a single source sample, sequenced in a study of shared clonotypes between healthy human individuals. Some clones are missing from TCRdb's copy, which holds only in-frame ones; the method was immunoSEQ multiplex PCR. The repertoire holds hundreds of thousands of clones, around 96% seen once, with about 0.054% in the top ten. Sequencing was done on a sample of naive CD4+ T cells sorted from blood. Specified subset: CD45RA+ positively selected. The receptor set was obtained from a woman aged 25 to 39 in good health.

The CDR3 coding sequence is TGTGCCAGCAGCAGATTCCCGGCGAACACTGAAGCTTTCTTT. Encoded protein: CASSRFPANTEAFF. The chain joins TRBV7-9 to TRBJ1-1, with D uncertain. This CDR3 region has 14 residues. Trimming cost V 5 bases and J 1 base, with 11 bases left between them. Germline V gene lookup returns CDR1 SEHNR and CDR2 FQNEAQ (reference sequence). Drawing the rest from reference TRBV7-9 and TRBJ1-1, the complete variable domain is DTGVSQNPRHKITKRGQNVTFRCDPISEHNRLYWYRQTLGQGPEFLTYFQNEAQLEKSRLLSDRFSAERPKGSFSTLEIQRTEQGDSAMYLCASSRFPANTEAFFGQGTRLTVV.

This chain uses TRBV28 with TRBJ2-7, with 11 bases identical to TRBD2. V dropped 5 bases and J dropped 3; count of bases not matched to a gene: 6. CDR3 length: 15 amino acids. The germline CDR1 and CDR2 sequences are MDHEN and SYDVKM. The CDR3 spells CASSPGLAGFYEQYF. The CDR3 DNA is TGTGCCAGCAGTCCTGGACTAGCGGGTTTCTACGAGCAGTACTTC.

The V and J genes are TRBV6-6 and TRBJ1-3; D gene ambiguous. This CDR3 spans 13 amino acids. Germline V gene data show CDR1 as MNHNY and CDR2 as SVGAGI (reference sequence). V was shortened by 4 bases and J by 2 bases, with 6 bases between the two germline ends. CDR3 in amino acids: CASSSNPGNTIYF. Here the CDR3 DNA reads TGTGCCAGCAGTTCTAATCCTGGAAACACCATATATTTT.

The V gene is TRBV10-1, the J gene TRBJ2-5, with 11 bases lining up with TRBD2. From germline, CDR1 is WNHNN and CDR2 SYGVQD (reference sequence). The CDR3 runs to 17 residues. V was pared by 0 bases and J by 3 bases, with 6 bases of the junction left unmatched. CDR3: CASSESGLAGGEETQYF. Here the CDR3 DNA reads TGCGCCAGCAGTGAGTCGGGGCTAGCGGGAGGAGAAGAGACCCAGTACTTC.

This chain links TRBV27 with TRBJ1-2, with 10 bases matching TRBD1. The junction had 13 bases not matched to a gene; V was cut back by 8 bases and J by 7 bases. The CDR3 runs to 15 residues. Germline assignment: CDR1 MNHEY and CDR2 SMNVEV (reference sequence). The CDR3 region has the DNA TGTGCCAGCTCACGACCGGGACAGGGGATGGCTGGCTACACCTTC. This encodes CASSRPGQGMAGYTF.

V gene TRBV28 combines with J gene TRBJ2-3; 9 positions match TRBD2. Germline V gene sequence: CDR1 MDHEN, CDR2 SYDVKM. This CDR3 has 15 amino acids. J was trimmed by 5 bases and V by 8 bases; bases with no gene match: 11. This CDR3 reads CASRAGGRFLDTQYF. The CDR3 DNA follows: TGTGCCAGCCGTGCGGGGGGGCGGTTTTTAGATACGCAGTATTTT.

This chain uses TRBV6-1 with TRBJ1-5; D uncertain. The CDR3 spans 12 residues. The V and J ends lost 4 bases and 9 bases respectively, with 10 bases between them. Germline CDR1 is MNHNS and CDR2 is SASEGT. The CDR3 protein is CASSARLGPQHF. Written as DNA, the CDR3 is TGTGCCAGCAGTGCCCGATTGGGGCCCCAGCATTTT.

This clone showed up just once. This chain links TRBV7-2 with TRBJ2-5, with unresolved D. Germline CDR1 is SGHTA and CDR2 is FQGNSA. CDR3 length equals 14 residues. V was trimmed by 1 base and J by 6 bases, leaving 12 bases between them. The CDR3 region is CASSLGSGPKTQYF. CDR3 nucleotide sequence: TGTGCCAGCAGCTTAGGATCGGGCCCGAAGACCCAGTACTTC. Supplemented by reference TRBV7-2 and TRBJ2-5, the full variable domain reads GAGVSQSPSNKVTEKGKDVELRCDPISGHTALYWYRQSLGQGLEFLIYFQGNSAPDKSGLPSDRFSAERTGGSVSTLTIQRTQQEDSAVYLCASSLGSGPKTQYFGPGTRLLVL.

The chain is built from TRBV18 and TRBJ2-2; D possibly corresponds to TRBD1 (5 bases). V lost 2 bases and J lost 1, with 8 bases in between. Germline CDR1 KGHSH, CDR2 LQKENI. The CDR3 has 15 residues. CDR3 nucleotide sequence: TGTGCCAGCTCACCAACCAGGGAGAACACCGGGGAGCTGTTTTTT. This gives the protein CASSPTRENTGELFF.

This rearrangement joins TRBV19 to TRBJ2-1, with no clear D. Trimming shortened V by 4 bases and J by 8 bases, and 12 bases separated the two germline ends. This CDR3 is built from 13 residues. Germline assignment: CDR1 LNHDA and CDR2 SQIVND (reference sequence). The chain's CDR3 is CASSRLDVDEQFF. The DNA of the CDR3 is TGTGCCAGTAGTAGACTGGACGTGGATGAGCAGTTCTTC.

The chain combines TRBV30 with TRBJ2-1; 10 bases fit TRBD2. This CDR3 is built from 17 residues. The germline V gene has CDR1 GTSNPN and CDR2 SVGIG (reference sequence). V lost 0 bases, J lost 6 bases, and 11 bases stayed unmatched. Here the CDR3 reads CAWSVQVPSGRPNEQFF. The CDR3 DNA sequence: TGTGCCTGGAGTGTACAGGTCCCTAGCGGGAGACCCAATGAGCAGTTCTTC.

The chain combines TRBV11-2 with TRBJ2-3, with 12 positions matching TRBD2. CDR1 is SGHAT and CDR2 is FQNNGV in the germline V gene. This CDR3 contains 18 residues. V was clipped by 4 bases and J by 0 bases; unmatched bases: 8. For the CDR3, the DNA is TGTGCCAGCAGCTATCAAGGACTAGCGGGGAGCAGCACAGATACGCAGTATTTT. Protein: CASSYQGLAGSSTDTQYF.

The genes are TRBV7-2 and TRBJ2-2, with D possibly TRBD1 on 5 matching bases. Trimming removed 7 bases at V and 3 bases at J, with 9 bases between. The CDR3 length is 13 residues. CDR1 SGHTA and CDR2 FQGNSA come from the germline V gene. This CDR3 reads CASIARDTGELFF. The CDR3 nucleotides are TGTGCCAGCATCGCCAGGGACACCGGGGAGCTGTTTTTT.

The chain uses TRBV6-5 and TRBJ2-3; no clear D. Between the trimmed V and J ends, which lost 5 bases and 5 bases, there was a span of 5 bases. The germline gives CDR1 MNHEY, CDR2 SVGAGI. The CDR3 sequence is 11 residues long. In DNA form, the CDR3 reads TGTGCCAGCAGTCGCTTAGATACGCAGTATTTT. Its translation: CASSRLDTQYF.

This chain joins TRBV5-1 and TRBJ1-1; D remains ambiguous. The CDR3 is 16 amino acids. Germline V gene lookup returns CDR1 SGHRS and CDR2 YFSETQ. Trimming shortened V by 0 bases and J by 1 base, and 13 bases separated the two germline ends. This CDR3 reads CASSLDSWGENTEAFF. The DNA for the CDR3 is TGCGCCAGCAGCTTGGATAGTTGGGGTGAGAACACTGAAGCTTTCTTT.

The chain links TRBV9 to TRBJ1-4; tentatively, D is TRBD1 (5 bases). The germline V and J ends were trimmed by 3 bases and 5 bases, with 14 bases remaining between them. The germline CDR1 and CDR2 sequences are SGDLS and YYNGEE. There are 15 residues in the CDR3. The CDR3 is CASSDRWGGNEKLFF. CDR3 nucleotides: TGTGCCAGCAGCGACCGATGGGGGGGAAATGAAAAACTGTTTTTT. The variable domain in full, with the rest retrieved from reference TRBV9 and TRBJ1-4, is DSGVTQTPKHLITATGQRVTLRCSPRSGDLSVYWYQQSLDQGLQFLIQYYNGEERAKGNILERFSAQQFPDLHSELNLSSLELGDSALYFCASSDRWGGNEKLFFGSGTQLSVL.

The chain employs TRBV5-6 and TRBJ1-4; tentatively, D is TRBD1 (6 bases). The germline V gene encodes CDR1 SGHDT and CDR2 YYEEEE. CDR3 size: 15 residues. Deletions cut 4 bases from V and 6 bases from J, with 16 bases between. The CDR3 here is CASSASDRYYEKLFF. CDR3 in DNA: TGTGCCAGCAGCGCTTCGGACAGATACTATGAAAAACTGTTTTTT. The variable domain in full, with the rest retrieved from reference TRBV5-6 and TRBJ1-4, is DAGVTQSPTHLIKTRGQQVTLRCSPKSGHDTVSWYQQALGQGPQFIFQYYEEEERQRGNFPDRFSGHQFPNYSSELNVNALLLGDSALYLCASSASDRYYEKLFFGSGTQLSVL.

The gene calls are TRBV27 and TRBJ2-7; 7 bases are shared with TRBD1. In germline, CDR1 is MNHEY, CDR2 SMNVEV (reference sequence). The V segment lost 5 bases and the J segment 4 bases; nucleotides outside the gene matches: 5. CDR3 length equals 13 residues. CDR3 coding DNA: TGTGCCAGCAGTGGGACAGCGGAGTACGAGCAGTACTTC. Its translation: CASSGTAEYEQYF.

The chain recombines TRBV2 with TRBJ2-5; 15 nucleotides line up with TRBD2. Germline V gene lookup returns CDR1 SNHLY and CDR2 FYNNEI. After removal of 4 bases from V and 6 bases from J, the junction contained 6 bases not matched to a gene. The CDR3 is made up of 16 amino acids. This CDR3 is CASSGTSGRARKTQYF. For the CDR3, the DNA is TGTGCCAGCAGTGGGACTAGCGGGAGGGCTAGGAAGACCCAGTACTTC.

The chain is built from TRBV18 and TRBJ1-2, with unresolved D. V lost 0 bases and J lost 3, with 11 bases in between. CDR3 size: 15 residues. CDR1 and CDR2 (germline): KGHSH, LQKENI. The CDR3 is CASSPPAGIDYGYTF. The DNA of the CDR3 is TGTGCCAGCTCACCACCGGCGGGGATTGACTATGGCTACACCTTC.

This rearrangement joins TRBV14 to TRBJ2-1, with 12 bases fitting TRBD2. This CDR3 is 15 amino acids long. Germline CDR1 is SGHDN and CDR2 is FVKESK. Losses at the gene ends were 2 bases for V and 8 bases for J; bases not matched to a gene: 4. The chain's CDR3 is CASSQLAGGPDEQFF. CDR3 coding DNA: TGTGCCAGCAGCCAACTAGCGGGAGGGCCTGATGAGCAGTTCTTC.

The CDR3 coding sequence is TGTGCCAGCAGCAGTAACAGGGCCGAGCAGTACTTC. Its translation: CASSSNRAEQYF. This rearrangement joins TRBV7-9 to TRBJ2-7, with D perhaps matching TRBD1 (6 bases). Germline V gene data show CDR1 as SEHNR and CDR2 as FQNEAQ (reference sequence). V lost 5 bases, J lost 6 bases, and 11 bases lay in between. The CDR3 sequence is 12 residues long.

As for this clone: An end of the junction differs from the germline gene, which may be a read error. The V and J genes are TRBV20-1 and TRBJ2-7; unclear D gene. The CDR3 length is 11 residues. Germline CDR1 and CDR2: DFQATT and SNEGSKA (reference sequence). CDR3: CSARDRRFWNF. CDR3 sequence (DNA): TGCAGTGCTAGAGATCGTCGATTTTGGAACTTC.

V gene TRBV6-5 combines with J gene TRBJ2-2; D possibly corresponds to TRBD2 (6 bases). V gave up 6 bases and J gave up 6 bases, with 14 bases separating them. CDR3 length: 14 amino acids. Per germline, CDR1 MNHEY and CDR2 SVGAGI. CDR3 sequence reads: CASRLAPGPGELFF. The CDR3 DNA follows: TGTGCCAGCAGGCTAGCGCCCGGGCCCGGGGAGCTGTTTTTT.

This chain joins TRBV14 and TRBJ2-3; 9 nucleotides agree with TRBD1. V shed 4 bases, J shed 1 base, and the junction held 9 bases outside the gene matches. Germline V lookup: CDR1 SGHDN, CDR2 FVKESK. CDR3 length: 17 residues. CDR3 sequence reads: CASSLRTGEVGTDTQYF. CDR3 coding DNA: TGTGCCAGCAGCCTCCGGACAGGGGAGGTTGGCACAGATACGCAGTATTTT.